The rows below give T cell receptor beta chains drawn from one sample of a study of cytomegalovirus exposure and HLA in healthy donors. Only in-frame clones appear in the TCRdb table, and some are missing; sequencing was by immunoSEQ multiplex PCR. This listing includes tens of thousands of clones. Sample: PBMCs. The receptors were sampled from a female donor in good health and CMV-seropositive. Both conserved end residues are part of each CDR3. Each record gives: J gene, D gene, V gene, CDR3 DNA, CDR3 protein. A D gene is named only where the DNA matches it firmly.

TRBJ2-7 | TRBD1 | TRBV6-5 | TGTGCCAGCAGACCCGGACAGGCGGGCTACGAGCAGTACTTC | CASRPGQAGYEQYF
TRBJ1-1 | TRBD1 | TRBV5-5 | TGTGCCAGCAGGCCGGGACAGGGGGCAAGGTACACTGAAGCTTTCTTT | CASRPGQGARYTEAFF
TRBJ2-7 | TRBD2 | TRBV27 | TGTGCCAGCAGTTTATCGCCGGGACTAGCGTGCGAGCAGTACTTC | CASSLSPGLACEQYF
TRBJ2-5 | TRBD2 | TRBV28 | TGTGCCAGCATGTCTAGCGGTCTTTGGGAAGAGACCCAGTACTTC | CASMSSGLWEETQYF
TRBJ1-1 | . | TRBV18 | TGTGCCAGCTCACCACCCGCCCGAGGTATCTCTGAAGCTTTCTTT | CASSPPARGISEAFF
TRBJ2-2 | . | TRBV6-5 | TGTGCCAGCAGTGCGGGACGTTCTAACACCGGGGAGCTGTTTTTT | CASSAGRSNTGELFF
TRBJ2-1 | TRBD1 | TRBV7-3 | TGTGCCAGCAGCTTAATCGGGGCAGGGGGCGACAATGAGCAGTTCTTC | CASSLIGAGGDNEQFF
TRBJ1-2 | . | TRBV23-1 | TGCGCCAGCAGTTCCTCTGTTCTGGAGGGGTGCTATGGCTACACCTTC | CASSSSVLEGCYGYTF
TRBJ2-7 | TRBD1 | TRBV5-1 | TGCGCCAGCAGCTGGGAACCGGGACAGGGGCAATACGAGCAGTACTTC | CASSWEPGQGQYEQYF
TRBJ2-5 | . | TRBV18 | TGTGCCAGCTCACCACCCACGGGCCAAGAGACCCAGTACTTC | CASSPPTGQETQYF
TRBJ1-4 | TRBD1 | TRBV19 | TGTGCCAGTGCCCGGGACAGGGAAGGCGAAAAACTGTTTTTT | CASARDREGEKLFF
TRBJ2-7 | TRBD2 | TRBV5-4 | TGTGCCAGCAGCTTGGTGGCTAGCGGGAGGGCCCCTGAGCAGTACTTC | CASSLVASGRAPEQYF
TRBJ2-1 | TRBD1 | TRBV7-2 | TGTGCCAGCAGCTCACAGGGGGGCTCCTACAATGAGCAGTTCTTC | CASSSQGGSYNEQFF
TRBJ2-1 | . | TRBV19 | TGTGCCAGTAGCCCGGTTGGGCGGGGTGGGTCCAATGAGCAGTTCTTC | CASSPVGRGGSNEQFF
TRBJ1-1 | TRBD1 | TRBV29-1 | TGCAGCGTCTCTGGGGGACAGGGGTTTACTGAAGCTTTCTTT | CSVSGGQGFTEAFF
TRBJ2-3 | TRBD2 | TRBV7-2 | TGTGCCAGCAGCTTAGGGCGACTAGCGGGTACCACAGATACGCAGTATTTT | CASSLGRLAGTTDTQYF
TRBJ2-2 | TRBD2 | TRBV7-9 | TGTGCCAGCAGCTTGGCTAGCGGCACCGGGGAGCTGTTTTTT | CASSLASGTGELFF
TRBJ2-7 | TRBD1 | TRBV5-1 | TGCGCCAGCAGCCCCTGGGACAGTTCCTACGAGCAGTACTTC | CASSPWDSSYEQYF
TRBJ2-3 | TRBD2 | TRBV29-1 | TGCAGCGTTGCGGGAGGGGTGGATAAGCAGTATTTT | CSVAGGVDKQYF
TRBJ2-7 | . | TRBV7-2 | TGTGCCAGCAGCTTAAGGCGCAGCGCCTACGAGCAGTACTTC | CASSLRRSAYEQYF
TRBJ1-2 | . | TRBV19 | TGTGCCAGTAGTATAGCCCTCTCGCCTCGGGTTTTCTATGGCTACACCTTC | CASSIALSPRVFYGYTF
TRBJ2-5 | TRBD2 | TRBV9 | TGTGCCAGCAGCGTAGGACTAGCGGACCAAGAGACCCAGTACTTC | CASSVGLADQETQYF
TRBJ2-5 | TRBD2 | TRBV7-7 | TGTGCTAGCAGCTTAAGGGCTAGCGGGGGTGGGGAGACCCAGTACTTC | CASSLRASGGGETQYF
TRBJ1-1 | . | TRBV28 | TGTGCCAGCAGCCCAGGCGGGGGGCGGACGAACACTGAAGCTTTCTTT | CASSPGGGRTNTEAFF
TRBJ1-1 | TRBD1 | TRBV19 | TGTGCCAGTAGTACAAAACAGGGGGCTCTGACTGAAGCTTTCTTT | CASSTKQGALTEAFF
TRBJ1-6 | TRBD1 | TRBV18 | TGTGCCAGCTCACCAGGGACAGGGGCCTCACCCCTCCACTTT | CASSPGTGASPLHF
TRBJ2-3 | . | TRBV18 | TGTGCCAGCTCACGTCTTCGGACAGAAAGCACAGATACGCAGTATTTT | CASSRLRTESTDTQYF
TRBJ2-7 | TRBD1 | TRBV28 | TGTGCCAGCAGTCTAGGAGGGACAGGGGGCTACGAGCAGTACTTC | CASSLGGTGGYEQYF